This T cell receptor (beta chain) was identified in a study of T cells in localized non-small cell lung cancer. Study conclusions and caveats: Detection in adjacent lung was observed for a median 57 of the top 100 tumor clones.

A remark on this clone: The antigen is undetermined.

Trimming removed 6 bases at V and 5 bases at J, with 13 bases between. Germline CDR1 ENHRY, CDR2 SYGVKD. The CDR3 contains 13 residues. Using immunoSEQ multiplex PCR, the repertoire was profiled, and TCRdb retains in-frame clones only, with some absent. The data contain tens of thousands of clones, around 82% of them singletons. Specimen: peripheral blood, collected before any cancer treatment. The chain carries TRBV10-3 and TRBJ2-5, with D unresolved. The source of this sequence is a female donor of 60 years or more with stage I lung adenocarcinoma. The DNA of the CDR3 is TGTGCCATCAGCCCCGACCAAGAGGAGACCCAGTACTTC. Translation gives CAISPDQEETQYF.